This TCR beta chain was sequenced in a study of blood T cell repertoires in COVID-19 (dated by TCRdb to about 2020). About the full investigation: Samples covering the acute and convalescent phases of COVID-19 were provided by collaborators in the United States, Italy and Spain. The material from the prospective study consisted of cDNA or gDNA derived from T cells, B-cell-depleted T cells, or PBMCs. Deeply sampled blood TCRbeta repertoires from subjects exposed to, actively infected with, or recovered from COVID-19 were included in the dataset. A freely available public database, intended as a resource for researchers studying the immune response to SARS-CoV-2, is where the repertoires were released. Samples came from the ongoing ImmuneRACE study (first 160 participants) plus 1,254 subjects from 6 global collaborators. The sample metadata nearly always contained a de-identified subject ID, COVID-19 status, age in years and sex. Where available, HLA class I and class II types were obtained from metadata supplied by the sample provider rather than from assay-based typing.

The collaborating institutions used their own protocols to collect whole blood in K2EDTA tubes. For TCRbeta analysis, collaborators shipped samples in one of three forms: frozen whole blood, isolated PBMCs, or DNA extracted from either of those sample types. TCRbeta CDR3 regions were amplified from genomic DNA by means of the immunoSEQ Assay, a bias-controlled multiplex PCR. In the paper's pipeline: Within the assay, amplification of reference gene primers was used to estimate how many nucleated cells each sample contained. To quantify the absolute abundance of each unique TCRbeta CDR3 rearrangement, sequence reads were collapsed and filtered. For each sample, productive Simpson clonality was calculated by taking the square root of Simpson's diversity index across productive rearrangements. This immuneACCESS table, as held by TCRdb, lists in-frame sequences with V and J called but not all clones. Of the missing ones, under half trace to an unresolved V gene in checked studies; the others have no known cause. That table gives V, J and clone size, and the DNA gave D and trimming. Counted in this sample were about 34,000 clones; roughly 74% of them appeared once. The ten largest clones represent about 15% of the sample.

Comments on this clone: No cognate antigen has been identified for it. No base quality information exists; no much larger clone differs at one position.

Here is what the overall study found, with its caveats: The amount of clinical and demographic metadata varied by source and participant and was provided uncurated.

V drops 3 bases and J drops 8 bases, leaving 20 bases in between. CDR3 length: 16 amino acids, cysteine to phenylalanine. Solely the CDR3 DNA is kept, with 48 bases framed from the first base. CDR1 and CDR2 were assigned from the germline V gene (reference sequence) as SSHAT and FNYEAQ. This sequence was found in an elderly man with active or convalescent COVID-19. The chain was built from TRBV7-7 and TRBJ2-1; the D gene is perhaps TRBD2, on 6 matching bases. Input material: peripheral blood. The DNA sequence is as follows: TGTGCCAGCAGCTTGTTCAGTGGGACTCCCTCCGATGAGCAGTTCTTC. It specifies CASSLFSGTPSDEQFF.